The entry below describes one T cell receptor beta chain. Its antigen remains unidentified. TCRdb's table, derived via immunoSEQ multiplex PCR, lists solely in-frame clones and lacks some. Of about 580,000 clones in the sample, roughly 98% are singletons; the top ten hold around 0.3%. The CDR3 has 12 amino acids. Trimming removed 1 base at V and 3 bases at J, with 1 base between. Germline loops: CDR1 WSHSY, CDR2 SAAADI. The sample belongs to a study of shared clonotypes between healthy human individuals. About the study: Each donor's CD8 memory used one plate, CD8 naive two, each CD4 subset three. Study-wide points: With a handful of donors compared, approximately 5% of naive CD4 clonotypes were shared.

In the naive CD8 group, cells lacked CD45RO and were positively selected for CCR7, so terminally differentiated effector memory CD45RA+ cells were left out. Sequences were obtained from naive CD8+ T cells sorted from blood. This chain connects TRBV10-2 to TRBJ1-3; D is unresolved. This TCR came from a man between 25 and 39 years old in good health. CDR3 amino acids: CASSEYGNTIYF. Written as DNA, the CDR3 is TGCGCCAGCAGTGAGTATGGAAACACCATATATTTT.